Listed below are T cell receptor beta chains from one sample, sequenced in a study of CD4+ T cells in melanoma. Clones were sequenced by immunoSEQ multiplex PCR, and TCRdb holds only the in-frame ones, with some missing. The sample shows more than 20,000 clones, roughly 78% of them seen only once. Receptors were obtained from a human donor with melanoma. CDR3s include the opening cysteine and the closing phenylalanine or tryptophan. Fields, in order: V gene, D gene, clone size, J gene, CDR3 protein, CDR3 DNA. The D gene is left open where the match is weak. Clone size is shown for a subset of rows, as once, few, many or a class of expanded clone.

TRBV11-2	TRBD2	once	TRBJ2-5	CASSSYGTSEKETQYF	TGTGCCAGCAGCTCTTACGGGACTAGCGAGAAAGAGACCCAGTACTTC
TRBV18	TRBD1	.	TRBJ2-5	CASSPDRGGETQYF	TGTGCCAGCTCCCCGGACAGGGGGGGAGAGACCCAGTACTTC
TRBV11-2	.	.	TRBJ2-3	CASSFPTATDTQYF	TGTGCCAGCAGCTTCCCGACGGCAACAGATACGCAGTATTTT
TRBV9	.	once	TRBJ2-6	CASSVAGDTYSGANVLTF	TGTGCCAGCAGCGTAGCCGGGGACACTTACTCTGGGGCCAACGTCCTGACTTTC
TRBV11-2	.	few	TRBJ2-1	CASSFSGSHDNEQFF	TGTGCCAGCAGCTTTAGCGGCTCCCATGACAATGAGCAGTTCTTC
TRBV11-2	.	.	TRBJ2-7	CASSLVPDYEQYF	TGTGCCAGCAGCTTAGTTCCCGATTACGAGCAGTACTTC
TRBV9	TRBD1	.	TRBJ1-4	CASSRQGQEKLFF	TGTGCCAGCAGCCGGCAGGGACAGGAAAAACTGTTTTTT
TRBV5-1	.	.	TRBJ2-1	CASSLGVRSSYNEQFF	TGCGCCAGCAGCTTGGGTGTTAGGAGCTCCTACAATGAGCAGTTCTTC
TRBV2	TRBD1	.	TRBJ1-6	CASREQGPRNSPLHF	TGTGCCAGCAGGGAACAGGGGCCGAGGAATTCACCCCTCCACTTT
TRBV11-2	TRBD1	.	TRBJ2-5	CASRRLRDRGNRETQYF	TGTGCCAGCAGGCGCCTCCGGGACAGGGGAAATCGGGAGACCCAGTACTTC
TRBV28	TRBD2	.	TRBJ2-7	CASRRTSGGSYEQYF	TGTGCCAGCAGAAGGACTAGCGGGGGGTCTTACGAGCAGTACTTC
TRBV5-4	.	.	TRBJ2-7	CASSSGGPLALYEQYF	TGTGCCAGCAGCTCGGGCGGCCCTCTCGCCCTGTACGAGCAGTACTTC
TRBV18	TRBD2	.	TRBJ2-3	CASSPRQRGESDTQYF	TGTGCCAGCTCACCACGACAGCGGGGAGAGTCGGATACGCAGTATTTT
TRBV18	.	.	TRBJ1-2	CASSPPTVRYTF	TGTGCCAGCTCACCTCCCACCGTGCGCTACACCTTC